Shown below are 25 T cell receptor beta chains from a single sample sequenced in a study of spatial heterogeneity in lung cancer. Time point described: sample taken at primary tumor resection. Whole RNA was taken from tumor, nontumor lung or frozen PBMC; it was then sequenced unsorted. MiXCR was run by TCRdb on the 5' RACE reads, yielding one entry per CDR3 protein. The sample has roughly 50,000 distinct CDR3 sequences, roughly 7.2% seen once. This specimen was PBMCs, taken at surgery. These receptor sequences come from a female donor with early-stage non-small cell lung cancer.

There are a few counts of this clonotype. The gene calls are TRBV6-2 or TRBV6-3 and TRBJ2-2; tentatively, D is TRBD1 (5 bases). V lost 5 bases, J lost 5 bases, and 15 bases lay in between. The CDR3 is made up of 15 amino acids. The V gene's germline CDR1 is MNHEY and CDR2 SVGEGT. CDR3 sequence reads: CASSQTGERTGELFF. CDR3 in DNA: TGTGCCAGCAGTCAAACAGGAGAAAGGACCGGGGAGCTGTTTTTT.

This chain connects TRBV18 to TRBJ2-3; D call uncertain. Per the germline V gene, CDR1 is KGHSH and CDR2 is LQKENI. V lost 3 bases and J 3 bases, leaving 4 bases between the germline ends. This CDR3 region has 12 residues. The CDR3 DNA follows: TGTGCCAGCTCACCGGCGACAGATACGCAGTATTTT. It yields the protein CASSPATDTQYF.

This clonotype was found many times. The chain uses TRBV5-1 and TRBJ2-7; D remains unclear. The V gene lost 2 bases and the J gene lost 3 bases, with 9 bases spanning the gap. The CDR3 spans 13 residues. Germline CDR1 is SGHRS and CDR2 is YFSETQ. The CDR3 sequence: CASSFYTNYEQYF. Written as DNA, the CDR3 is TGCGCCAGCAGCTTTTATACTAACTACGAGCAGTACTTC.

The chain combines TRBV19 with TRBJ2-5, with 7 bases aligning to TRBD2. CDR1 LNHDA and CDR2 SQIVND come from the germline V gene (reference sequence). The V segment lost 4 bases and the J segment 2 bases; nucleotides outside the gene matches: 4. CDR3 size: 14 residues. DNA of the CDR3: TGTGCCAGTAGTACCGGGGGAGGGCAAGAGACCCAGTACTTC. Translating it yields CASSTGGGQETQYF. Based on the CDR3 plus reference TRBV19 and TRBJ2-5, the full variable domain is DGGITQSPKYLFRKEGQNVTLSCEQNLNHDAMYWYRQDPGQGLRLIYYSQIVNDFQKGDIAEGYSVSREKKESFPLTVTSAQKNPTAFYLCASSTGGGQETQYFGPGTRLLVL.

This rearrangement joins TRBV6-2 or TRBV6-3 to TRBJ2-7; 10 bases are a match to TRBD2. CDR3 length equals 14 residues. V lost 8 bases, J lost 2 bases, and 6 bases stayed unmatched. The germline gives CDR1 MNHEY, CDR2 SVGEGT. The CDR3 loop is CASRERGGAYEQYF. The CDR3 nucleotides are TGTGCCAGCCGGGAGCGGGGGGGTGCCTACGAGCAGTACTTC.

This clonotype was counted a few times. The V and J genes are TRBV12-3 or TRBV12-4 and TRBJ2-7; a weak D match, TRBD1 (6 bases). The CDR3 length is 13 residues. The V gene lost 6 bases and the J gene lost 0 bases, with 9 bases spanning the gap. This chain's CDR3 is CASSGDTSYEQYF. As DNA, the CDR3 is TGTGCCAGCAGCGGGGACACCTCCTACGAGCAGTACTTC.

The chain's CDR3 is CASSFTGELFF. The CDR3 coding sequence is TGTGCCAGCAGTTTTACCGGGGAGCTGTTTTTT. The chain recombines TRBV12-3 or TRBV12-4 with TRBJ2-2; D gene uncertain. The CDR3 has 11 amino acids. The V end was cut by 3 bases, the J end by 5 bases, with 1 base between.

This clonotype was seen at least ten times. The genes are TRBV3-1 and TRBJ1-2; 9 nucleotides line up with TRBD1. Germline loops: CDR1 LGHDT, CDR2 YNNKEL (reference sequence). The CDR3 runs 14 residues. V was clipped by 5 bases and J by 6 bases; unmatched bases: 7. The CDR3 nucleotides read TGTGCCAGCAGCGGGGACAGGGAGATTAATGGCTACACCTTC. Amino acids: CASSGDREINGYTF.

The chain couples TRBV28 to TRBJ2-3; no reliable D call. V lost 6 bases, J lost 3 bases, and 13 bases lay in between. Germline loops: CDR1 MDHEN, CDR2 SYDVKM. CDR3 length equals 14 residues. Here the CDR3 DNA reads TGTGCCAGCAGCCCTCCCAGAGCAACAGATACGCAGTATTTT. As protein: CASSPPRATDTQYF.

This clonotype was picked up many times. V gene TRBV29-1 combines with J gene TRBJ1-1; D is unclear. The CDR3 runs to 14 residues. V was clipped by 7 bases and J by 6 bases, with 21 bases between them. Per germline, CDR1 SQVTM and CDR2 ANQGSEA. The CDR3 sequence is CSGRSVRPPAEAFF. CDR3 DNA: TGCAGCGGCAGAAGTGTTCGGCCTCCCGCTGAAGCTTTCTTT.

This clonotype was picked up many times. The rearrangement uses TRBV20-1 and TRBJ2-3; no reliable D call. Per the germline V gene, CDR1 is DFQATT and CDR2 is SNEGSKA (reference sequence). V lost 2 bases, J lost 2 bases, and 8 bases lay in between. This CDR3 region has 13 residues. The CDR3 nucleotides read TGCAGTGCTAGAAGTCGTACCACAGATACGCAGTATTTT. It codes for CSARSRTTDTQYF.

The chain recombines TRBV6-5 with TRBJ1-2; possible D gene TRBD1, 5 bases. V was pared by 0 bases and J by 1 base, with 12 bases between. This CDR3 comprises 16 residues. Germline CDR1 reads MNHEY; CDR2 reads SVGAGI. CDR3 nucleotide sequence: TGTGCCAGCAGTTACTCAGGGGTCGATCATAACTATGGCTACACCTTC. This codes for CASSYSGVDHNYGYTF.

This clonotype was detected many times. The chain couples TRBV10-3 to TRBJ2-7; 7 nucleotides line up with TRBD1. Germline lookup yields CDR1 ENHRY and CDR2 SYGVKD. The CDR3 is 17 residues long. V lost 4 bases and J lost 1; bases outside the gene matches: 13. This CDR3 reads CAISGPATGVLSYEQYF. The CDR3 nucleotides read TGTGCCATCAGTGGACCCGCTACAGGGGTTTTATCCTACGAGCAGTACTTC.

V and J are TRBV6-5 and TRBJ2-1; 9 positions agree with TRBD2. CDR1 and CDR2 (germline): MNHEY, SVGAGI. V lost 6 bases to trimming and J lost 9 bases; unmatched junction nucleotides: 15. The length of the CDR3 is 16 residues. The CDR3 sequence: CASRRGRSGGLSEQFF. DNA for the CDR3: TGTGCCAGCAGGCGAGGGAGAAGCGGGGGGTTAAGTGAGCAGTTCTTC.

This clonotype was seen at least ten times. The CDR3, as DNA: TGTGCCAGCAGCCCAGAGGGGACTGGGGGAGATACGCAGTATTTT. Translating it yields CASSPEGTGGDTQYF. V and J are TRBV7-9 and TRBJ2-3; a possible D gene is TRBD2 (6 bases). Between the trimmed V and J ends, which lost 5 bases and 5 bases, there was a span of 17 bases. Germline V gives CDR1 SEHNR, CDR2 FQNEAQ (reference sequence). The CDR3 contains 15 residues.

The J gene is TRBJ1-5, the V gene TRBV10-3; a possible D gene is TRBD1 (5 bases). This CDR3 comprises 14 residues. V was clipped by 0 bases and J by 2 bases, with 5 bases between them. Germline values: CDR1 ENHRY, CDR2 SYGVKD. CDR3 loop: CAISESGGNQPQHF. CDR3 nucleotides: TGTGCCATCAGTGAGTCAGGGGGCAATCAGCCCCAGCATTTT.

This clonotype has a count of ten or more. The chain is built from TRBV13 and TRBJ1-1; D is unresolved. From germline, CDR1 is PRHDT and CDR2 FYEKMQ (reference sequence). There are 13 residues in the CDR3. V was shortened by 3 bases and J by 6 bases, with 11 bases between the two germline ends. As DNA, the CDR3 is TGTGCCAGCAGCTTCGGGGTTCACTCTGAAGCTTTCTTT. Translation gives CASSFGVHSEAFF.

This clonotype has a count of ten or more. The chain joins TRBV29-1 to TRBJ2-1, with D tentatively TRBD2 (6 bases). Germline CDR1 is SQVTM and CDR2 is ANQGSEA. The germline V and J ends were trimmed by 3 bases and 3 bases, with 12 bases remaining between them. This CDR3 is 14 amino acids long. This CDR3 is CSVDPDGSYNEQFF. CDR3 nucleotide sequence: TGCAGCGTTGATCCCGACGGGAGCTACAATGAGCAGTTCTTC.

This clonotype was found a few times. The chain combines TRBV4-2 with TRBJ2-3; 9 bases map to TRBD2. The V segment lost 1 base and the J segment 4 bases; nucleotides outside the gene matches: 6. This CDR3 region has 16 residues. Germline V gene sequence: CDR1 LGHNA, CDR2 YNFKEQ. The CDR3 coding sequence is TGTGCCAGCAGCCAAGGAGGGAGCGGGGGGTCAGATACGCAGTATTTT. It encodes CASSQGGSGGSDTQYF.

V usage is TRBV29-1 and J usage is TRBJ2-1, with D perhaps assigned TRBD1 or TRBD2 (5 bases each). The CDR3 sequence is 12 residues long. Per germline, CDR1 SQVTM and CDR2 ANQGSEA. The CDR3 sequence: CTTGLGPNEQFF. For the CDR3, the DNA is TGCACCACCGGACTGGGGCCCAATGAGCAGTTCTTC.

This clonotype was counted only a few times. The chain employs TRBV6-1 and TRBJ1-5; TRBD1 matches at 9 bases. This CDR3 is built from 15 residues. Germline V CDR1 and CDR2: MNHNS, SASEGT. Unmatched junction bases numbered 7, after V lost 7 bases and J lost 3 bases. The CDR3 coding sequence is TGTGCCAGCATTTCGGACAGGGGATCCAATCAGCCCCAGCATTTT. This encodes CASISDRGSNQPQHF.

This clonotype was seen at least ten times. The V call is TRBV27, the J call TRBJ2-2, with a possible D match to TRBD1 (6 bases). Trimming removed 2 bases from V and 4 bases from J, with 14 bases in between. This CDR3 contains 16 residues. Germline CDR1 MNHEY, CDR2 SMNVEV (reference sequence). The CDR3 bases are TGTGCCAGCAGTTTAATAGGGGGTTGGGGCACCGGGGAGCTGTTTTTT. Its translation: CASSLIGGWGTGELFF.

This clonotype was observed a handful of times. CDR3 coding DNA: TGCAGTGCTAGAGAGCAGGGGGCAAGGGAAAAACTGTTTTTT. Amino acid sequence: CSAREQGAREKLFF. The chain employs TRBV20-1 and TRBJ1-4; the match to TRBD1 covers 8 bases. CDR1 is DFQATT, CDR2 SNEGSKA, per germline (reference sequence). The ends lost 0 bases at V and 8 bases at J; junction bases unmatched: 5. The CDR3 totals 14 residues.

There are many counts of this clonotype. The rearrangement links TRBV14 to TRBJ2-3; a possible D gene is TRBD1 (6 bases). This CDR3 has 14 residues. Trimming cost V 5 bases and J 2 bases, with 11 bases left between them. Germline V CDR1 and CDR2: SGHDN, FVKESK. The CDR3 region is CASSTGTTTDTQYF. CDR3 DNA: TGTGCCAGCAGCACCGGGACAACCACAGATACGCAGTATTTT.

This clonotype was picked up many times. The chain couples TRBV20-1 to TRBJ1-1; possibly TRBD1 for D (5 bases). Germline lookup yields CDR1 DFQATT and CDR2 SNEGSKA (reference sequence). This CDR3 comprises 11 residues. V lost 3 bases and J lost 12, with 14 bases in between. The CDR3 bases are TGCAGTGCTAGCCGGGGACCCGACCCTTTCTTT. Translated, it gives CSASRGPDPFF.